This record concerns one TCR beta chain sequence. Its cognate antigen is unknown. The trim removed 2 bases at V and 0 bases at J, leaving 2 bases unmatched. Germline V gene data show CDR1 as LNHNV and CDR2 as YYDKDF (reference sequence). The CDR3 is 15 residues long. This sample's time point: peripheral blood 6 weeks after treatment start. Sample contribution per patient ranged from 1 to 8, covering pretreatment and on-treatment. The data were taken from a study of PD-L1 blockade in urothelial cancer. In the study overall: Blood-derived samples held a median about 130,000 T cells.

Study observations and caveats: Better survival was predicted by below-median pretreatment blood TCR clonality.

Produced via immunoSEQ multiplex PCR; TCRdb's table is partial and in-frame only. The sample shows approximately 120,000 clones, about 82% of them seen only once. The TCR comes from a middle-aged man with urothelial cancer. The starting material was PBMCs, obtained around atezolizumab (anti-PD-L1) treatment. The chain employs TRBV15 and TRBJ1-2; 8 bases are a match to TRBD1. The CDR3: CATSRSDRANYGYTF. CDR3 sequence (DNA): TGTGCCACCAGCAGATCGGACAGGGCTAACTATGGCTACACCTTC.